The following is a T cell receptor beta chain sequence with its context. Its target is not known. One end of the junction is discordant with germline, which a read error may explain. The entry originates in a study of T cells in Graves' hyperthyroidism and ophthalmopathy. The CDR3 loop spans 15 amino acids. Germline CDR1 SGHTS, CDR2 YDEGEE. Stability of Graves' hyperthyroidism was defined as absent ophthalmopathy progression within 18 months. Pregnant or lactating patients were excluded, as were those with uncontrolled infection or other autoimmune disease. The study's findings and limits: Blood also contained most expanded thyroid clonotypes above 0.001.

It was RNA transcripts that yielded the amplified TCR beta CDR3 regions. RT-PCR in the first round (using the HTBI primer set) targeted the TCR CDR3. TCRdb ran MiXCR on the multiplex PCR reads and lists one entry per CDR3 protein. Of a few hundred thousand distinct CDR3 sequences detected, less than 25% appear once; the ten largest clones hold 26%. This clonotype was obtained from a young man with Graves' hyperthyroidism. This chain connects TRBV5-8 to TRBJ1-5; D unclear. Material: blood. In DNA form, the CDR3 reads TGTGCCAGCAGCTTGGGTCCCCTAAGCAGTCAGCCCCAGCATTTT. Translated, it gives CASSLGPLSSQPQHF.